This entry lists 11 T cell receptor beta chains sequenced from one sample in a study of cytomegalovirus exposure and HLA in healthy donors. A multiplex PCR was run with 60 Vbeta primers and 13 Jbeta primers. TCRdb's table, derived via immunoSEQ multiplex PCR, lists solely in-frame clones and lacks some. The table includes about 130,000 clones, 60% to 85% detected once. The sample comprised PBMCs. These receptors were obtained from a woman aged 40 to 50 in good health and CMV-seronegative.

V usage is TRBV19 and J usage is TRBJ2-1; 10 bases match TRBD2. Germline V gene lookup returns CDR1 LNHDA and CDR2 SQIVND (reference sequence). The CDR3 has 22 amino acids. The ends lost 6 bases at V and 1 base at J; junction bases unmatched: 24. The CDR3 region has the DNA TGTGCCAGTAGACCGAGGGGCAGGTTAGAGGCTAGCGGGAGTAAGTCCTACAATGAGCAGTTCTTC. Translated, it gives CASRPRGRLEASGSKSYNEQFF.

The V call is TRBV5-1, the J call TRBJ2-1; 8 bases are shared with TRBD1. CDR1 is SGHRS and CDR2 is YFSETQ in the germline V gene. V shed 4 bases, J shed 8 bases, and the junction held 8 bases outside the gene matches. The CDR3 contains 14 residues. This CDR3 reads CASSMDRVRDEQFF. In nucleotides, the CDR3 is TGCGCCAGCAGCATGGACAGGGTACGGGATGAGCAGTTCTTC.

The chain couples TRBV10-3 to TRBJ1-1; TRBD1 matches 7 bases. V was pared by 1 base and J by 0 bases, with 2 bases of the junction left unmatched. CDR1 and CDR2 (germline): ENHRY, SYGVKD. CDR3 length equals 15 residues. CDR3 bases: TGTGCCATCAGTGAGTATGGGACAGTGAACACTGAAGCTTTCTTT. Protein product: CAISEYGTVNTEAFF.

This chain links TRBV5-1 with TRBJ2-7; 10 nucleotides agree with TRBD2. V dropped 6 bases and J dropped 3; count of bases not matched to a gene: 9. The CDR3 is 15 amino acids. Germline CDR1 reads SGHRS; CDR2 reads YFSETQ. The CDR3 bases are TGCGCCAGCACCACAACAGCGGGAGGGGGCTACGAGCAGTACTTC. Translated, it gives CASTTTAGGGYEQYF.

V gene TRBV7-9 combines with J gene TRBJ2-7; D might be TRBD1 (6 bases). V was shortened by 0 bases and J by 7 bases, with 13 bases between the two germline ends. There are 14 residues in the CDR3. CDR1 is SEHNR and CDR2 is FQNEAQ in the germline V gene (reference sequence). Written as DNA, the CDR3 is TGTGCCAGCAGCTTAGCGAGGGAAAGGGGGGAGCAGTACTTC. This translates into CASSLARERGEQYF.

This chain links TRBV29-1 with TRBJ1-5, with unresolved D. This CDR3 has 14 residues. V gave up 6 bases and J gave up 6 bases, with 18 bases separating them. Germline CDR1 SQVTM, CDR2 ANQGSEA. The DNA for the CDR3 is TGCAGCGTCGCCCCGGCCGGGAGTGGTCAGCCCCAGCATTTT. Protein: CSVAPAGSGQPQHF.

As concerns this clone: At one of its ends the junction is not consistent with the germline gene, which may arise from a read error. V is TRBV30 and J is TRBJ2-6; possibly TRBD2 for D (6 bases). The CDR3 runs to 18 residues. The germline gives CDR1 GTSNPN, CDR2 SVGIG (reference sequence). The CDR3 region is CAWSGGLWRGSGANGLTF. As DNA, the CDR3 is TGTGCCTGGAGCGGAGGTTTGTGGAGGGGCTCTGGGGCCAACGGCCTGACTTTC.

The chain recombines TRBV10-3 with TRBJ2-3; 7 nucleotides line up with TRBD1. In germline, CDR1 is ENHRY, CDR2 SYGVKD. J gave up 2 bases and V 3 bases, and 5 bases lay outside the gene matches. The CDR3 spans 15 residues. The DNA of the CDR3 is TGTGCCATCAGTGATGACAGGGTCCTCACAGATACGCAGTATTTT. Translation: CAISDDRVLTDTQYF.

The CDR3 DNA sequence: TGTGCCAGCAGCGTAGCCGAACGGGCGTACGGGGGCAATGAGCAGTTCTTC. Residues: CASSVAERAYGGNEQFF. The chain couples TRBV9 to TRBJ2-1, with D possibly TRBD2 on 6 matching bases. The CDR3 length is 17 residues. Per the germline V gene, CDR1 is SGDLS and CDR2 is YYNGEE. V lost 0 bases to trimming and J lost 6 bases, with 19 bases between them.

This chain joins TRBV25-1 and TRBJ2-1; 8 positions match TRBD1. The junction had 8 bases not matched to a gene; V was cut back by 8 bases and J by 2 bases. The germline V gene has CDR1 MGHDK and CDR2 SYGVNS. The CDR3 contains 15 residues. The DNA for the CDR3 is TGTGCCAGCGGGGATCAGGGGGCAGCCTACAATGAGCAGTTCTTC. Protein product: CASGDQGAAYNEQFF.

This clone was seen only once. The gene calls are TRBV18 and TRBJ2-2; D is undetermined. From germline, CDR1 is KGHSH and CDR2 LQKENI. This CDR3 region has 14 residues. V shed 3 bases and J shed 7 bases, with 12 bases lying between them. The CDR3 protein is CASSPSELIGELFF. CDR3 DNA sequence: TGTGCCAGCTCACCCTCCGAGCTGATCGGGGAGCTGTTTTTT.